This T cell receptor (beta chain) stems from a study of blood T cell repertoires in COVID-19. Study-level background: Samples of COVID-19 (acute and convalescent) were obtained from the United States, Italy and Spain. T cells, B-cell-depleted T cells, or PBMCs supplied cDNA or gDNA.

Germline CDR1 and CDR2: MGHRA and YSYEKL. This CDR3 region has 13 residues. V was trimmed by 5 bases and J by 2 bases, leaving 8 bases between them. Authors' methods: From reference gene primer amplification, estimates of nucleated cell counts were derived. The method was immunoSEQ multiplex PCR; TCRdb's version includes in-frame clones alone and lacks a portion of them. D and trimming were read from the DNA, whereas the V and J calls and clone size are those reported in that table. Among about 60,000 clones listed, about 90% were seen once. The V gene is TRBV4-1, the J gene TRBJ2-3; D unclear. The source of this sequence is a human donor in a cohort sampled during active COVID-19. Sample: peripheral blood. CDR3 sequence reads: CASSLRNTDTQYF. The CDR3 bases are TGCGCCAGCAGCTTGCGGAACACAGATACGCAGTATTTT.